Sequencing of this T cell receptor beta chain was carried out in a study of cytomegalovirus exposure and HLA in healthy donors. Germline V gene sequence: CDR1 SGHTA, CDR2 FQGTGA. V was pared by 1 base and J by 2 bases, with 4 bases of the junction left unmatched. This CDR3 region has 16 residues. 13 Jbeta primers and 60 Vbeta primers were used for the PCR. Only in-frame clones appear in the TCRdb table, and some are missing; sequencing was by immunoSEQ multiplex PCR. This table holds about 95,000 clones, around 81% found once. The chain employs TRBV7-3 and TRBJ2-3, with 9 bases fitting TRBD2. Sequencing was performed on PBMCs. This receptor was obtained from an older woman in good health and CMV-seropositive. As DNA, the CDR3 is TGTGCCAGCAGCTTAATGCCTAGCGGGATCACAGATACGCAGTATTTT. Translation: CASSLMPSGITDTQYF.